This T cell receptor (beta chain) came from a study of T cell changes during pregnancy in multiple sclerosis. The table came from immunoSEQ multiplex PCR; TCRdb's copy has only in-frame clones and leaves some out. In the table there are approximately 100,000 clones, around nine tenths of which are singletons. Sample: peripheral blood, taken in the second trimester of pregnancy. This TCR was sampled from a female donor with multiple sclerosis, enrolled in a pregnancy study.

As DNA, the CDR3 is TGTGCCAGTAGTATCAGGCAGGGCTCCTACGAGCAGTACTTC. Amino acid sequence: CASSIRQGSYEQYF. This chain joins TRBV19 and TRBJ2-7; weak D call: TRBD1 (5 bases). Trimming shortened V by 3 bases and J by 0 bases, and 9 bases separated the two germline ends. The CDR3 extends over 14 amino acids. Germline-derived CDR1 and CDR2 are LNHDA and SQIVND (reference sequence). Looking up the rest from reference TRBV19 and TRBJ2-7 gives the full variable domain: DGGITQSPKYLFRKEGQNVTLSCEQNLNHDAMYWYRQDPGQGLRLIYYSQIVNDFQKGDIAEGYSVSREKKESFPLTVTSAQKNPTAFYLCASSIRQGSYEQYFGPGTRLTVT.